The entry that follows covers one TCR beta chain sequence. Its matching antigen is unknown. The sample originates from a study of PD-1 blockade in classical Hodgkin lymphoma. Study overall: Nivolumab was administered to patients intravenously at 3 mg/kg every 2 weeks.

Findings and caveats of the study: In CD4+ cells, TCR diversity went up significantly by C4D1, but in CD8+ cells it did not.

The patients all showed relapse after autologous stem cell transplantation, while their brentuximab vedotin exposure varied. The method was immunoSEQ multiplex PCR; TCRdb's version includes in-frame clones alone and lacks a portion of them. The data contain 50,000 to 75,000 clones, 75% to 90% of them singletons. The germline V gene has CDR1 SGHDT and CDR2 YYEEEE. Trimming pared 4 bases from V and 2 bases from J, leaving 15 bases between. The CDR3 has 16 amino acids. The origin of this receptor is a human donor with classical Hodgkin lymphoma. The chain couples TRBV5-6 to TRBJ2-2; D gene unclear. Sample: peripheral blood mononuclear cells (PBMCs), taken at baseline. The CDR3 DNA reads as TGTGCCAGCAGCCCGAATGCGGAAATAAACACCGGGGAGCTGTTTTTT. Protein: CASSPNAEINTGELFF.